The subject of this entry is one TCR beta chain. This specimen belongs to a study of cytomegalovirus exposure and HLA in healthy donors. The PCR made use of 60 Vbeta and 13 Jbeta primers. The assay was immunoSEQ multiplex PCR, and TCRdb's table has in-frame clones only and misses some. Of approximately 150,000 clones in the sample, around four fifths are singletons; the top ten hold 2% to 2.5%. Sequenced input: PBMCs. The receptor comes from a boy between 2 and 15 years old in good health and CMV-seronegative.

The CDR3 nucleotides read TGTGCCAGCAGTTTGAGGGAGTCCGATGAGCAGTTCTTC. Translated: CASSLRESDEQFF. The chain joins TRBV27 to TRBJ2-1; D is perhaps TRBD2 (5 bases). V lost 3 bases to trimming and J lost 8 bases, with 11 bases between them. Per germline, CDR1 MNHEY and CDR2 SMNVEV (reference sequence). The CDR3 sequence is 13 residues long.